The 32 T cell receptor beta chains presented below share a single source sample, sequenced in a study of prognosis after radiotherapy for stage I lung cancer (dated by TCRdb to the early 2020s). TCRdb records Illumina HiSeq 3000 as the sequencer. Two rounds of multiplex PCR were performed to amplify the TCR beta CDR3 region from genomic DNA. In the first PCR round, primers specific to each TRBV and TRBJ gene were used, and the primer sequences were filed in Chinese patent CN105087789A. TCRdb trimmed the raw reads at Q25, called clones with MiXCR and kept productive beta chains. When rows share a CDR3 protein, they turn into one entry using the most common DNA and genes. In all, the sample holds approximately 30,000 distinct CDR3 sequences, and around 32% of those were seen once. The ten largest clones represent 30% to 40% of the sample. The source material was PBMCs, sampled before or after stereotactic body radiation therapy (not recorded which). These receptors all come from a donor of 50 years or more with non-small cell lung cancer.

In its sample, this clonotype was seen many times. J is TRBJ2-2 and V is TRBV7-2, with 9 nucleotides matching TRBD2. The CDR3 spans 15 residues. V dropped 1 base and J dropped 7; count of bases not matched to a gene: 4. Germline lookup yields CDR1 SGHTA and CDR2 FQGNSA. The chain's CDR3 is CASSLGASGIGELFF. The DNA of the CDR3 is TGTGCCAGCAGCTTAGGGGCTAGCGGGATCGGGGAGCTGTTTTTT.

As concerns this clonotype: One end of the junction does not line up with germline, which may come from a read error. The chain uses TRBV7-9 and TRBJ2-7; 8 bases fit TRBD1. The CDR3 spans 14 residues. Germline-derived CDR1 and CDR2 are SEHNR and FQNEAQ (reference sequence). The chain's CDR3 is CAGSSVDRVYEQYF. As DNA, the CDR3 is TGTGCCGGCAGCTCGGTGGACAGGGTTTACGAGCAGTACTTC.

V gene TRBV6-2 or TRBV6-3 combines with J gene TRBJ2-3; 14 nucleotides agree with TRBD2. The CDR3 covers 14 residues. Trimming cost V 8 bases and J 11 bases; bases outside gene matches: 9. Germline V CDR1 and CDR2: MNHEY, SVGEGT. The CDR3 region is CASWGLAGAGGQYF. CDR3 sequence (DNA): TGTGCCAGCTGGGGACTAGCGGGAGCCGGGGGGCAGTATTTT.

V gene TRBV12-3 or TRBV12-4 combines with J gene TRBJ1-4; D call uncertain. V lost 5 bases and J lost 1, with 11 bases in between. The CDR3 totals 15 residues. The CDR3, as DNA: TGTGCCAGCAGTCCCGACGGGGAAACTAATGAAAAACTGTTTTTT. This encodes CASSPDGETNEKLFF.

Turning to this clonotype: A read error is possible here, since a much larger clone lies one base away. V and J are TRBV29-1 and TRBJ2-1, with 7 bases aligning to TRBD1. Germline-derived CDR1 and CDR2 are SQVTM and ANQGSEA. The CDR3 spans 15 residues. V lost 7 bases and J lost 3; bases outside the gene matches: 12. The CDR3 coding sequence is TGCAGCGCGCCCGAGTGGACAGGCGTCTACAATGAGCAGTTCTTC. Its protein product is CSAPEWTGVYNEQFF.

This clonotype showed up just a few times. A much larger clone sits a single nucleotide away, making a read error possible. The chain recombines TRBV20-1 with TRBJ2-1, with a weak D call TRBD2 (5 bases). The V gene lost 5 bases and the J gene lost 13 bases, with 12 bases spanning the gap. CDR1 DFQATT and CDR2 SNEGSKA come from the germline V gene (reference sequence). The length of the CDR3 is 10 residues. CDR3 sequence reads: CSAELVIQFF. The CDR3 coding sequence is TGCAGTGCTGAACTAGTGATCCAGTTCTTC.

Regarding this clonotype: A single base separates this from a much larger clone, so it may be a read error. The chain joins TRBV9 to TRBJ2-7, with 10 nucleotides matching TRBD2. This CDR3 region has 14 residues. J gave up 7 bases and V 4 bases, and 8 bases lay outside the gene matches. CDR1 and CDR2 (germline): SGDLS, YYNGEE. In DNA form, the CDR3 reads TGTGCCAGCAGCTCAACCTCTAGCGGGAGAGAGCAGTACTTC. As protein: CASSSTSSGREQYF.

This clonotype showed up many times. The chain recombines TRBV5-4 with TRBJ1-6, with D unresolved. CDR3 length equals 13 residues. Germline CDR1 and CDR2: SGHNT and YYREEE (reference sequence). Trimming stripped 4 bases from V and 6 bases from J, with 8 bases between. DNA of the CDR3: TGTGCCAGCAGCGACGGGAGTAATTCACCCCTCCACTTT. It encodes CASSDGSNSPLHF. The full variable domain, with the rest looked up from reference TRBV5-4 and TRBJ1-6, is ETGVTQSPTHLIKTRGQQVTLRCSSQSGHNTVSWYQQALGQGPQFIFQYYREEENGRGNFPPRFSGLQFPNYSSELNVNALELDDSALYLCASSDGSNSPLHFGNGTRLTVT.

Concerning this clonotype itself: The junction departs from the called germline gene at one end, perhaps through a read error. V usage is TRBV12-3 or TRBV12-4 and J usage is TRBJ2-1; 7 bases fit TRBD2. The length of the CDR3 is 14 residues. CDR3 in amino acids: CASTLAVPYNDQFF. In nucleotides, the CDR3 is TGTGCCAGCACTCTAGCGGTACCCTACAATGATCAGTTCTTC.

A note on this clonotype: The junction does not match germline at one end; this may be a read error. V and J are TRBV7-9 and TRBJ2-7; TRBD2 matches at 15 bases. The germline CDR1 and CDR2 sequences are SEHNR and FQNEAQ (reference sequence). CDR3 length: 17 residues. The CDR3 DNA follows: TGTGCCAGCAGCCCCGAGATTCGGACTAGCGGGAGGGACGAGCAATACTTC. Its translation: CASSPEIRTSGRDEQYF.

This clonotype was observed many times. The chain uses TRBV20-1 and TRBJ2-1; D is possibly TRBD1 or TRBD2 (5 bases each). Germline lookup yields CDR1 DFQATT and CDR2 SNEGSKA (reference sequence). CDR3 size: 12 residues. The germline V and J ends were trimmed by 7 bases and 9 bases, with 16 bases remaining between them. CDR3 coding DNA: TGCAGTGTACTCAGCAGGGCGGGTGAGCAGTTCTTC. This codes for CSVLSRAGEQFF.

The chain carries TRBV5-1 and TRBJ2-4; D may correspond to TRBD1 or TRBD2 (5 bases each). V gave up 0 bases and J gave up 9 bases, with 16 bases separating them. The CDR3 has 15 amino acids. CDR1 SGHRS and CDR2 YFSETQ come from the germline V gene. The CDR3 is CASSLDGRVEGIQYF. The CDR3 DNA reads TGCGCCAGCAGCTTGGACGGCAGGGTCGAGGGCATTCAGTACTTC.

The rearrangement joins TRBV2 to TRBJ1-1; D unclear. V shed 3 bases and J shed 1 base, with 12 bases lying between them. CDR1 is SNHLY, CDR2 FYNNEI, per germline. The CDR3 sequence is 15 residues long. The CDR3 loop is CASSESGTGNTEAFF. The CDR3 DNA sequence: TGTGCCAGCAGTGAGAGTGGCACGGGGAACACTGAAGCTTTCTTT.

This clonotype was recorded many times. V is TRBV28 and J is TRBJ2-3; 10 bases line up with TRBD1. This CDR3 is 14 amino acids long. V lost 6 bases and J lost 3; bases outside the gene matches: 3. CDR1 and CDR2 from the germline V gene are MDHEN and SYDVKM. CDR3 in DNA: TGTGCCAGCAGCTGGGACAGGGGAACAGATACGCAGTATTTT. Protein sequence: CASSWDRGTDTQYF.

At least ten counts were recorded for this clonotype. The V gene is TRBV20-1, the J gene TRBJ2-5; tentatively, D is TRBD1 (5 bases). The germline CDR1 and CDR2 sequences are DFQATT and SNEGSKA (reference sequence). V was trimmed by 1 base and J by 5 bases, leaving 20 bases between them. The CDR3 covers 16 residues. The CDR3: CSARAFVAGPTETQYF. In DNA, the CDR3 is TGCAGTGCTAGAGCTTTCGTGGCAGGGCCGACGGAGACCCAGTACTTC.

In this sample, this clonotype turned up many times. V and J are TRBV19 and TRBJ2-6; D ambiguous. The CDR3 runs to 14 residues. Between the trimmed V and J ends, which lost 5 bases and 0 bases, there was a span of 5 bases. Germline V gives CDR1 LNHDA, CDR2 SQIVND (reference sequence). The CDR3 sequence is CASSVNSGANVLTF. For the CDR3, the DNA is TGTGCCAGTAGTGTAAACTCTGGGGCCAACGTCCTGACTTTC. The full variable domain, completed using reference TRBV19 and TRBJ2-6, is DGGITQSPKYLFRKEGQNVTLSCEQNLNHDAMYWYRQDPGQGLRLIYYSQIVNDFQKGDIAEGYSVSREKKESFPLTVTSAQKNPTAFYLCASSVNSGANVLTFGAGSRLTVL.

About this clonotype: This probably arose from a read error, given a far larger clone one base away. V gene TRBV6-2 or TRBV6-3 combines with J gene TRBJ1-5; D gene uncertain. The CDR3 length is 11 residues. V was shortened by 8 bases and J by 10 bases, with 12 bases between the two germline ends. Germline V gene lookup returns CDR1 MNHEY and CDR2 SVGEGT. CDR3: CASGYDHPQHF. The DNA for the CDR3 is TGTGCCAGCGGATACGACCATCCCCAGCATTTT.

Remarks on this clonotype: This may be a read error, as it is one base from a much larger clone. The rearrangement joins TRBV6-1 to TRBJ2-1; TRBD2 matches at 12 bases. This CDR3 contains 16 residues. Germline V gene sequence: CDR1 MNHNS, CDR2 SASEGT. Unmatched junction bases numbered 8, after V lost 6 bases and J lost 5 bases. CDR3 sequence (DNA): TGTGCCAGCAGGGTGGCTAGCGGGGGGGGGCACAATGAGCAGTTCTTC. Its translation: CASRVASGGGHNEQFF.

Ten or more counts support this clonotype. The CDR3 loop reads CASSPARTVKTQYF. CDR3 in DNA: TGTGCCAGCAGCCCTGCCCGGACAGTTAAGACCCAGTACTTC. The gene calls are TRBV11-2 and TRBJ2-5, with D possibly matching TRBD1 (6 bases). Per germline, CDR1 SGHAT and CDR2 FQNNGV. This CDR3 is built from 14 residues. V was cut by 5 bases and J by 6 bases, with 16 bases left in between.

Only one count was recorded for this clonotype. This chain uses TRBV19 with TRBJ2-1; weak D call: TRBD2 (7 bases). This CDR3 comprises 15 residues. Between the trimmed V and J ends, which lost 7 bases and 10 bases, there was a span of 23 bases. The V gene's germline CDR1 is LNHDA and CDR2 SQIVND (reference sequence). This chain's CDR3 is CASTRGGVAGREQFF. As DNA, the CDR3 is TGTGCCAGTACTAGGGGGGGGGTGGCAGGGAGGGAGCAGTTCTTC.

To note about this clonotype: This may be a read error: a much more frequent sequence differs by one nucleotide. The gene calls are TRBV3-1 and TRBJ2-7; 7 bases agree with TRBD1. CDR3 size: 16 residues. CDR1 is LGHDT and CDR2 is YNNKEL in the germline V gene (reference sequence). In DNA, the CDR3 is TGTGCCAACAGCCAAGATCACCCGTGGACAGGCTACGAGCAGTACTTC. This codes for CANSQDHPWTGYEQYF.

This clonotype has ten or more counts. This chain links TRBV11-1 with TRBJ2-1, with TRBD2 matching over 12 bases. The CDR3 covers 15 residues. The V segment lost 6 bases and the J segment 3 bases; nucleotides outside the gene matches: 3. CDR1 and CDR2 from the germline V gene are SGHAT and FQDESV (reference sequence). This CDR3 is CASRSSGRGYNEQFF. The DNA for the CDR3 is TGTGCCAGCAGGTCTAGCGGGAGGGGCTACAATGAGCAGTTCTTC.

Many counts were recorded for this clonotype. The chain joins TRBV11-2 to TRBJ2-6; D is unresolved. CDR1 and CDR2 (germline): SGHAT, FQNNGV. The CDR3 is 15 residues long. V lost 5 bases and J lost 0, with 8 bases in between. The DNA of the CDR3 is TGTGCCAGCAGCCCCCACATCTCTGGGGCCAACGTCCTGACTTTC. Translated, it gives CASSPHISGANVLTF.

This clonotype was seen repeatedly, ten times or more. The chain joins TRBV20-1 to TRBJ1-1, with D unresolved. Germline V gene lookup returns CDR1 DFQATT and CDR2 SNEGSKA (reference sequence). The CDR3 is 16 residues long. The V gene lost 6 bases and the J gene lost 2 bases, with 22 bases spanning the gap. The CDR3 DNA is TGCAGTGCGGTCCCTGGCCCGTGGCGGTTTAACACTGAAGCTTTCTTT. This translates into CSAVPGPWRFNTEAFF.

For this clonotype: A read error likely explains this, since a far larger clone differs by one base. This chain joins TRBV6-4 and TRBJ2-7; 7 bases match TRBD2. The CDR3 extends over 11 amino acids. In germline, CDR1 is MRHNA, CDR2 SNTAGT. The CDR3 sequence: CAISRDYGQYF. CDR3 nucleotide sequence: TGTGCCATCAGCCGGGACTACGGGCAGTACTTC.

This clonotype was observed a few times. The CDR3 is CASSQPGQATQETQYF. In nucleotides, the CDR3 is TGTGCCAGCTCACAACCGGGACAGGCGACCCAAGAGACCCAGTACTTC. This chain links TRBV18 with TRBJ2-5, with 8 bases fitting TRBD1. J gave up 1 base and V 4 bases, and 8 bases lay outside the gene matches. Germline CDR1 is KGHSH and CDR2 is LQKENI. This CDR3 contains 16 residues.

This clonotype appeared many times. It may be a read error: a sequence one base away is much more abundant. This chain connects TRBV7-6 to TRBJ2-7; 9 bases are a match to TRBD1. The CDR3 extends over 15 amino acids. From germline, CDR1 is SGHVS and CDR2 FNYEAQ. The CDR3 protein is CVSSRAQGATYEQYF. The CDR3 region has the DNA TGTGTCAGCAGCCGAGCACAGGGGGCGACCTACGAGCAGTACTTC. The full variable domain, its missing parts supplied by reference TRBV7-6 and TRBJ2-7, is GAGVSQSPRYKVTKRGQDVALRCDPISGHVSLYWYRQALGQGPEFLTYFNYEAQQDKSGLPNDRFSAERPEGSISTLTIQRTEQRDSAMYRCVSSRAQGATYEQYFGPGTRLTVT.

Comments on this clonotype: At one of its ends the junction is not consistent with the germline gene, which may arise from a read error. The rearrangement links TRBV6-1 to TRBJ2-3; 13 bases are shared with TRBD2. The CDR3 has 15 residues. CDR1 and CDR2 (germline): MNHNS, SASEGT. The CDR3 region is CASRGLAGLHIYAVF. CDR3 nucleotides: TGTGCCAGCAGGGGACTAGCGGGATTACACATATACGCAGTATTT.

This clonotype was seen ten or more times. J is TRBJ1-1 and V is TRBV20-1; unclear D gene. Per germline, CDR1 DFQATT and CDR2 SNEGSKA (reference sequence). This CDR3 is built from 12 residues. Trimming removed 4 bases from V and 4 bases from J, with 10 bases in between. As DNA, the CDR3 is TGCAGTGCTAACCCGGGTTCCACTGAAGCTTTCTTT. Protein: CSANPGSTEAFF.

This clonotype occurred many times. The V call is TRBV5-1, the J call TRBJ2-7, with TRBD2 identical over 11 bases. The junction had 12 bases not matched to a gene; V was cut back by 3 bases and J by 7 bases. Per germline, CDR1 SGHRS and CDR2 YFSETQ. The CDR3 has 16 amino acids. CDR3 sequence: CASSWTGTSGPREQYF. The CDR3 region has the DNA TGCGCCAGCAGCTGGACCGGGACTAGCGGTCCCCGGGAGCAGTACTTC.

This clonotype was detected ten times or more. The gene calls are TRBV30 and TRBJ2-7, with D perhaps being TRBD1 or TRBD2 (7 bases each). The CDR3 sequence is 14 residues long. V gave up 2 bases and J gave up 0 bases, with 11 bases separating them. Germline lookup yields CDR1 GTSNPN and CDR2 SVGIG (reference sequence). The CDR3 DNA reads TGTGCCTGGAGTCCAGGGGGGGACTCCTACGAGCAGTACTTC. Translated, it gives CAWSPGGDSYEQYF. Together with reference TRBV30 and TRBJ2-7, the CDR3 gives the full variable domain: SQTIHQWPATLVQPVGSPLSLECTVEGTSNPNLYWYRQAAGRGLQLLFYSVGIGQISSEVPQNLSASRPQDRQFILSSKKLLLSDSGFYLCAWSPGGDSYEQYFGPGTRLTVT.

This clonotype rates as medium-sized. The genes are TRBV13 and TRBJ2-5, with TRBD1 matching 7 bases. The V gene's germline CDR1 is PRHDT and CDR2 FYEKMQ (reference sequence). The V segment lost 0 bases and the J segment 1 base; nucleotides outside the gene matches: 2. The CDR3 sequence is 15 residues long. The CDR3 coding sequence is TGTGCCAGCAGCTTAGGGGGACAGCTCCAAGAGACCCAGTACTTC. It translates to CASSLGGQLQETQYF.